The 16 T cell receptor beta chains reported below all come from one sample, sequenced in a study of graft-versus-host responses after intestinal transplantation. Repertoires were generated with immunoSEQ multiplex PCR, while TCRdb's copy carries only in-frame clones and drops some. The sample has around 8,800 clones, about a quarter seen once. Co-plating was performed using about 200,000 CFSE-labeled responder cells and about 200,000 irradiated, violet-dye-labeled stimulator cells. The input for sequencing was alloreactive CD8+ T cells from a mixed lymphocyte reaction culture, taken before transplantation. Subset specified: CFSE-low proliferating T cells sorted from roughly six-day pre-transplant mixed lymphocyte reaction (GvH or HvG direction). The receptor set was obtained from a human patient who was an organ donor for intestinal transplantation.

At least ten counts were recorded for this clone. The chain joins TRBV27 to TRBJ2-3, with D tentatively TRBD2 (7 bases). V lost 6 bases and J lost 4, with 20 bases in between. Germline V gene sequence: CDR1 MNHEY, CDR2 SMNVEV (reference sequence). CDR3 length: 16 amino acids. The CDR3 sequence is CASSTEGGARADTQYF. The DNA of the CDR3 is TGTGCCAGCAGCACCGAGGGGGGGGCGCGCGCAGATACGCAGTATTTT.

This clone was detected a few times. With only one base between it and a far larger clone, this is likely a read error. At the DNA level, this CDR3 is encoded by other sequences in the same sample as well. V and J are TRBV19 and TRBJ1-5, with D uncertain. Germline CDR1 is LNHDA and CDR2 is SQIVND (reference sequence). The CDR3 is made up of 16 amino acids. V was trimmed by 1 base and J by 0 bases, leaving 10 bases between them. The DNA of the CDR3 is TGTGCCAGTAGTATAGGGAGGTATTATAGCAATCAGCCCCAGCATTTT. This gives the protein CASSIGRYYSNQPQHF.

This chain connects TRBV11-1 to TRBJ2-3; a weak D match, TRBD1 (5 bases). The length of the CDR3 is 15 residues. Germline lookup yields CDR1 SGHAT and CDR2 FQDESV (reference sequence). Trimming removed 3 bases at V and 2 bases at J, with 12 bases between. CDR3 sequence (DNA): TGTGCCAGCAGCTTTAGTGGCAGGGACACAGATACGCAGTATTTT. Protein: CASSFSGRDTDTQYF.

This clone appeared a few times. This chain connects TRBV7-8 to TRBJ2-7; the match to TRBD2 covers 13 bases. V lost 3 bases and J lost 1; bases outside the gene matches: 3. Germline V gene lookup returns CDR1 SGHVS and CDR2 FQNEAQ. This CDR3 spans 16 amino acids. In nucleotides, the CDR3 is TGTGCCAGCAGCTTCCTGACTAGCGGGGGGTCCTACGAGCAGTACTTC. The encoded protein is CASSFLTSGGSYEQYF. The whole variable domain, filled in from reference TRBV7-8 and TRBJ2-7, reads GAGVSQSPRYKVAKRGQDVALRCDPISGHVSLFWYQQALGQGPEFLTYFQNEAQLDKSGLPSDRFFAERPEGSVSTLKIQRTQQEDSAVYLCASSFLTSGGSYEQYFGPGTRLTVT.

The chain has TRBV5-1 and TRBJ1-1; a weak D match, TRBD1 (5 bases). V dropped 0 bases and J dropped 0 bases, with 6 bases sitting between them. Germline CDR1 is SGHRS and CDR2 is YFSETQ. The CDR3 is 14 amino acids. CDR3 protein: CASSLGQMNTEAFF. The DNA for the CDR3 is TGCGCCAGCAGCTTGGGACAGATGAACACTGAAGCTTTCTTT.

V and J are TRBV7-9 and TRBJ1-4; D is perhaps TRBD1 (5 bases). Germline V lookup: CDR1 SEHNR, CDR2 FQNEAQ (reference sequence). The germline V and J ends were trimmed by 1 base and 4 bases, with 10 bases remaining between them. The CDR3 sequence is 15 residues long. CDR3 bases: TGTGCCAGCAGCTTAGAATCAGGGCTTAATGAAAAACTGTTTTTT. This sequence encodes CASSLESGLNEKLFF.

The rearrangement links TRBV9 to TRBJ1-4; no reliable D call. Germline V CDR1 and CDR2: SGDLS, YYNGEE. V lost 4 bases to trimming and J lost 2 bases, with 9 bases between them. This CDR3 contains 14 residues. CDR3 DNA: TGTGCCAGCAGCCCGGGTGGGACTAATGAAAAACTGTTTTTT. This gives the protein CASSPGGTNEKLFF.

The genes are TRBV4-1 and TRBJ2-7, with 7 nucleotides matching TRBD1. Looked up from germline, CDR1 is MGHRA and CDR2 is YSYEKL. The CDR3 is 15 residues long. The junction had 6 bases not matched to a gene; V was cut back by 4 bases and J by 0 bases. The CDR3 DNA reads TGCGCCAGCAGCCTCGGGACAGACAGCTCCTACGAGCAGTACTTC. Amino acid sequence: CASSLGTDSSYEQYF.

The rearrangement joins TRBV4-1 to TRBJ2-1; D gene unclear. The V and J ends lost 4 bases and 2 bases respectively, with 12 bases between them. Germline CDR1 is MGHRA and CDR2 is YSYEKL. This CDR3 contains 15 residues. CDR3 nucleotide sequence: TGCGCCAGCAGCCTCCCCCGTGGGGCCTACAATGAGCAGTTCTTC. This translates into CASSLPRGAYNEQFF.

A remark on this clone: The sample has other DNA sequences that encode this CDR3 too. The chain is built from TRBV27 and TRBJ2-1; 11 bases agree with TRBD2. V was pared by 5 bases and J by 4 bases, with 4 bases of the junction left unmatched. The CDR3 has 15 amino acids. Germline CDR1 and CDR2: MNHEY and SMNVEV (reference sequence). The CDR3 spells CASSLGTSGYNEQFF. For the CDR3, the DNA is TGTGCCAGCAGTCTCGGGACTAGCGGTTACAATGAGCAGTTCTTC.

In its sample, this clone was seen a few times. The chain has TRBV27 and TRBJ2-1; D call uncertain. Germline assignment: CDR1 MNHEY and CDR2 SMNVEV (reference sequence). The V gene lost 5 bases and the J gene lost 0 bases, with 5 bases spanning the gap. The length of the CDR3 is 13 residues. The CDR3 here is CASSASSYNEQFF. Written as DNA, the CDR3 is TGTGCCAGCAGTGCAAGCTCCTACAATGAGCAGTTCTTC.

This clone was recorded a few times. J is TRBJ1-6 and V is TRBV15; D gene uncertain. Germline V gene lookup returns CDR1 LNHNV and CDR2 YYDKDF (reference sequence). Deletions cut 3 bases from V and 4 bases from J, with 28 bases between. This CDR3 region has 21 residues. The CDR3 region is CATSREPNRAHGPIYNSPLHF. The CDR3 region has the DNA TGTGCCACCAGCAGGGAACCTAACCGGGCCCATGGGCCAATTTATAATTCACCCCTCCACTTT.

This clone was detected only a few times. The V call is TRBV11-1, the J call TRBJ2-6; perhaps TRBD1 as D (6 bases). The CDR3 totals 16 residues. Germline V gene sequence: CDR1 SGHAT, CDR2 FQDESV (reference sequence). The V gene lost 4 bases and the J gene lost 0 bases, with 10 bases spanning the gap. CDR3 region: CASSSTGFSGANVLTF. In DNA form, the CDR3 reads TGTGCCAGCAGCTCAACAGGGTTCTCTGGGGCCAACGTCCTGACTTTC.

This clone is deemed medium-sized. The chain couples TRBV2 to TRBJ2-1, with TRBD2 matching 10 bases. Germline V gene lookup returns CDR1 SNHLY and CDR2 FYNNEI. This CDR3 is 15 amino acids long. V shed 6 bases and J 3 bases; nucleotides not matched to a gene: 5. The CDR3 coding sequence is TGTGCCAGCAGGTGGACTAGCGGCAACTACAATGAGCAGTTCTTC. This sequence encodes CASRWTSGNYNEQFF.

This clone is termed medium-sized (0.01 to 0.1%). The rearrangement uses TRBV2 and TRBJ2-7; 12 positions agree with TRBD2. The CDR3 has 16 amino acids. J lost 3 bases, V lost 6 bases, and 9 bases had no gene match. CDR1 and CDR2 (germline): SNHLY, FYNNEI. The CDR3 here is CASRWTSGDGGYEQYF. Written as DNA, the CDR3 is TGTGCCAGCAGATGGACTAGCGGGGATGGGGGCTACGAGCAGTACTTC.

V gene TRBV7-2 combines with J gene TRBJ2-3, with TRBD2 identical over 9 bases. The CDR3 runs to 15 residues. CDR1 is SGHTA and CDR2 is FQGNSA in the germline V gene. The V gene end was trimmed by 5 bases and the J gene end by 5 bases; junction bases not matched to a gene: 8. In DNA, the CDR3 is TGTGCCAGCAGCCCTCTGCGGGGGGGCGGAGATACGCAGTATTTT. This codes for CASSPLRGGGDTQYF.